This entry concerns a single T cell receptor (beta chain). Its antigen is undetermined. This specimen comes from a study of cytomegalovirus exposure and HLA in healthy donors. Study-level findings and limits: TCR beta chains numbering under 200 were designated cytomegalovirus-associated. Published work reported that the classifier diagnosed cytomegalovirus status with high specificity and sensitivity.

Trimming cost V 4 bases and J 1 base, with 11 bases left between them. The CDR3 totals 15 residues. Germline loops: CDR1 SGHRS, CDR2 YFSETQ. TCRdb keeps only in-frame clones here, not all; method: immunoSEQ multiplex PCR. The sample has under 300,000 clones, 70% to 90% seen once. The sample taken for sequencing was PBMCs. The chain has TRBV5-1 and TRBJ1-4; maybe TRBD1 (5 bases). This receptor was obtained from a woman aged 18-30 years in good health and CMV-seronegative. The CDR3 sequence: CASSITGLTNEKLFF. Here the CDR3 DNA reads TGCGCCAGCAGCATCACAGGATTAACTAATGAAAAACTGTTTTTT.